This TCR beta chain was captured by sequencing in a study of cytomegalovirus exposure and HLA in healthy donors. Donors counted as nominally healthy when sampled, yet unrecorded immune exposures were likely. PCR employed 60 Vbeta and 13 Jbeta primers. Libraries were prepared by immunoSEQ multiplex PCR; TCRdb keeps only in-frame clonotypes and omits some of them. This table has 150,000 to 200,000 clones, around 81% appearing once. Study observations and caveats: Trimming of TCR beta V- and J-genes showed a link, identified in a later analysis, to a missense DCLRE1C variant. The classifier reportedly diagnosed cytomegalovirus status with high sensitivity and specificity. In a later analysis, compared with equally common non-associated chains, HLA-associated beta chains were more expanded.

This clone was detected a few times. Antigen unknown. This CDR3 contains 13 residues. Germline V lookup: CDR1 SGHNT, CDR2 YENEEA. V was cut by 4 bases and J by 0 bases, with 5 bases left in between. The chain combines TRBV11-3 with TRBJ2-3; D is uncertain. The TCR originated in a man aged 35 to 55 in good health and CMV-seronegative. The sample consisted of PBMCs. CDR3 in DNA: TGTGCCAGCAGCTCCTATAGCACAGATACGCAGTATTTT. Its protein is CASSSYSTDTQYF.